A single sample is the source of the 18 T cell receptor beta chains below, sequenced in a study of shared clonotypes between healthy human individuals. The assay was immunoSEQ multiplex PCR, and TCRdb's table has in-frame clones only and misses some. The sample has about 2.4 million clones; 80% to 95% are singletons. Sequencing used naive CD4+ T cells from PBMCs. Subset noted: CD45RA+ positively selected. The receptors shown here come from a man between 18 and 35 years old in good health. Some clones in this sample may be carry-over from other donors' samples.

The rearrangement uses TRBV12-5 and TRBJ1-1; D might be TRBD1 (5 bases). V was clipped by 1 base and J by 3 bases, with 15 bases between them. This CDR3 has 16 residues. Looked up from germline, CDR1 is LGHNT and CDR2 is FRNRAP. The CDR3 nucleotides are TGTGCTAGTGGTTTGGCCTCAGGGATCGGTGACACTGAAGCTTTCTTT. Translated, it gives CASGLASGIGDTEAFF.

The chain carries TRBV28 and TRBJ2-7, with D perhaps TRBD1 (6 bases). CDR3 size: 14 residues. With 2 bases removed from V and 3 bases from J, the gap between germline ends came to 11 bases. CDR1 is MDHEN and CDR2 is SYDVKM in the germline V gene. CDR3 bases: TGTGCCAGCAGTTTACCGGACAGCCTCTACGAGCAGTACTTC. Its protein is CASSLPDSLYEQYF.

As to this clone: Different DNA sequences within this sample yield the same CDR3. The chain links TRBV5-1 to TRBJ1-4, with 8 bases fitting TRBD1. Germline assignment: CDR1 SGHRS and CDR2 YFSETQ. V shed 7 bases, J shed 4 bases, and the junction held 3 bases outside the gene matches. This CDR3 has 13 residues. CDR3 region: CASRGQGNEKLFF. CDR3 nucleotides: TGCGCCAGCCGTGGACAGGGTAATGAAAAACTGTTTTTT.

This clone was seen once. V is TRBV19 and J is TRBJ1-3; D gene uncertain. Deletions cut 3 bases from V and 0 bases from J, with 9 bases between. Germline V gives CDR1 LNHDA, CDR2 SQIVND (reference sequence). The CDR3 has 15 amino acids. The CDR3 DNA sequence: TGTGCCAGTAGTATCAACAGCTACTCTGGAAACACCATATATTTT. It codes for CASSINSYSGNTIYF.

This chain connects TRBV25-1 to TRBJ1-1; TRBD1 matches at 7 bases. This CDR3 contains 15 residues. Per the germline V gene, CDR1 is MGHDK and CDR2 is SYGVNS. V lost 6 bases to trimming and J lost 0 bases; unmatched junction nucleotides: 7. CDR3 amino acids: CASRETGLMNTEAFF. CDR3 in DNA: TGTGCCAGCAGGGAGACAGGGCTTATGAACACTGAAGCTTTCTTT.

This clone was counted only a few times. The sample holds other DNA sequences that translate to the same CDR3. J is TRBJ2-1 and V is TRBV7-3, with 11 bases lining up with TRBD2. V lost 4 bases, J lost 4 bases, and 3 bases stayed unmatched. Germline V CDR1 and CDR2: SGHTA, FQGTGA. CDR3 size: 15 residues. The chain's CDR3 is CASSSRLAGYNEQFF. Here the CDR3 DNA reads TGTGCCAGCAGCTCCAGACTAGCGGGGTACAATGAGCAGTTCTTC.

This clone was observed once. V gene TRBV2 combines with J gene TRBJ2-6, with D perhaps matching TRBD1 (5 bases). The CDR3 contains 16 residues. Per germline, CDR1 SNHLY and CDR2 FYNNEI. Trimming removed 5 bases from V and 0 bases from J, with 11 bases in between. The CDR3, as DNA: TGTGCCAGCAGTACAGGCCGGGTCTCTGGGGCCAACGTCCTGACTTTC. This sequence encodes CASSTGRVSGANVLTF.

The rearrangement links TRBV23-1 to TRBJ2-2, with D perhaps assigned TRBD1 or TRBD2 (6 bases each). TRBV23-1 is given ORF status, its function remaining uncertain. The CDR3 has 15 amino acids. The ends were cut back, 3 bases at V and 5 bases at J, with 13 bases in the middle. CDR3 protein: CASSQPGAGTGELFF. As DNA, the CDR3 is TGCGCCAGCAGTCAGCCGGGGGCAGGGACCGGGGAGCTGTTTTTT.

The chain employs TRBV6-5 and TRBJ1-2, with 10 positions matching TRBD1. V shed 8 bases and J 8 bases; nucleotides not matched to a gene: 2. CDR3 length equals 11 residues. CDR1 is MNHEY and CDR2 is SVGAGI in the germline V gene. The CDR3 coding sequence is TGTGCCAGCGGGACAGGGGTGGGCTACACCTTC. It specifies CASGTGVGYTF.

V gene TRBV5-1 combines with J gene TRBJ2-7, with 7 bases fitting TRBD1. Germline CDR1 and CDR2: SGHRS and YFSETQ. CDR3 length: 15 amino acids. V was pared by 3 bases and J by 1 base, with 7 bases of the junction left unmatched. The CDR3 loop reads CASSWATGDSYEQYF. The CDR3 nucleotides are TGCGCCAGCAGCTGGGCTACAGGGGATTCCTACGAGCAGTACTTC.

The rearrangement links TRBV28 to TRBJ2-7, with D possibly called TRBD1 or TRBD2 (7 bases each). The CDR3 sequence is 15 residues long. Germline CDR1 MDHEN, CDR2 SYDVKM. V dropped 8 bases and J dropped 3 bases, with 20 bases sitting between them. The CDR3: CASDTGGTVFYEQYF. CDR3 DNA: TGTGCCAGCGACACCGGGGGGACAGTATTCTACGAGCAGTACTTC.

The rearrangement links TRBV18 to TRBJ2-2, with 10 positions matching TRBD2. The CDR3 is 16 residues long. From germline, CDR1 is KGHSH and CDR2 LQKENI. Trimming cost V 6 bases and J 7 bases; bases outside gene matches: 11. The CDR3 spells CASSRSIAGGGGELFF. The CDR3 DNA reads TGTGCCAGCTCCCGCTCAATAGCGGGAGGAGGCGGGGAGCTGTTTTTT.

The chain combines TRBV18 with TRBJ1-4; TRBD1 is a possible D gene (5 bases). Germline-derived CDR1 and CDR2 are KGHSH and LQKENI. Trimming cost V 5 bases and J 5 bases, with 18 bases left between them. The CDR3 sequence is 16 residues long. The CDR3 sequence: CASSSALGERNEKLFF. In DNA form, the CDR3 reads TGTGCCAGCTCATCCGCGTTAGGGGAGCGGAATGAAAAACTGTTTTTT.

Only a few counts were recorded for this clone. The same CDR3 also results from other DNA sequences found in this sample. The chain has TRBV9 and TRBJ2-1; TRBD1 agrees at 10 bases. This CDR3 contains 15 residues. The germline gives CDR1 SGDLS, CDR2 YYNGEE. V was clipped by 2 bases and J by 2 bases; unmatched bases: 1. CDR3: CASSVGTGAYNEQFF. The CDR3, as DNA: TGTGCCAGCAGCGTCGGGACAGGGGCCTACAATGAGCAGTTCTTC.

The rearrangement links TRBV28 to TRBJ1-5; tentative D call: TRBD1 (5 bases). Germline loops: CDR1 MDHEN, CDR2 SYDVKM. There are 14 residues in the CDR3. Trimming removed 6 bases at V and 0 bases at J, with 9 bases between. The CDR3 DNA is TGTGCCAGCAGCTGGACAAATAGCAATCAGCCCCAGCATTTT. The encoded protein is CASSWTNSNQPQHF.

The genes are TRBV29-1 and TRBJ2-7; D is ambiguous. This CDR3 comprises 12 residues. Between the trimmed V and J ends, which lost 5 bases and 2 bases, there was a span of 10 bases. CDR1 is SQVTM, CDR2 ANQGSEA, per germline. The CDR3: CSVRSATYEQYF. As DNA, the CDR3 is TGCAGCGTTAGGTCCGCTACCTACGAGCAGTACTTC.

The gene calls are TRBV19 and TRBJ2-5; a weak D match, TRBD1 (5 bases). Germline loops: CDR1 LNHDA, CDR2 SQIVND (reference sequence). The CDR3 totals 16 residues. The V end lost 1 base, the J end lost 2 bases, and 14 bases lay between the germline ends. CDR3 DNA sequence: TGTGCCAGTAGTATAGGCGCAGACAGAACACAAGAGACCCAGTACTTC. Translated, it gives CASSIGADRTQETQYF.

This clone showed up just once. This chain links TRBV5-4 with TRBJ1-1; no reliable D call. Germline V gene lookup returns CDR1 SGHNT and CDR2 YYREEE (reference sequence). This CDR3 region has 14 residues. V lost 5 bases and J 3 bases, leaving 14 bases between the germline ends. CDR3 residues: CASRNTMVDTEAFF. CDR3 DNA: TGTGCCAGCAGAAATACGATGGTGGACACTGAAGCTTTCTTT.